This paragraph covers one T cell receptor beta chain sequence. No antigen is known for it. The input lacks base qualities; no much larger clone sits a single base away. These data belong to a study of shared clonotypes between healthy human individuals (TCRdb year 2020). Regarding the complete study: The cohort comprised a couple of women and a few men aged 18 to 49 years. Blood TCR repertoires of four to six healthy adults were deeply sequenced to estimate repertoire size and the extent of clonotype sharing between individuals. For each donor, CD4 naive and CD4 memory were each given three plates, CD8 naive was given two plates, and CD8 memory was given one plate. Libraries were prepared and TCR repertoires were sequenced by different laboratories using diverse techniques, in order to increase sequencing depth and limit assay-specific biases. Between about 0.85 and 9.5 billion PBMCs per donor were obtained by leukapheresis. The paper as a whole reports these results and caveats: Estimated clonotype richness was generally larger for naive than for memory subsets. Roughly 5% of naive CD4, 3.5% of naive CD8, around 2.3% of memory CD4, and around 0.42% of memory CD8 clonotypes were shared across several donors. Clonotypes shared by all four sorted-subset donors showed higher generation probabilities than non-shared clonotypes. Based on pairwise subsampling, the degree of clonotype sharing among donors was expected to be affected by sequencing depth. Because the study included only a small number of donors, the genetic and exposure-history diversity represented was limited. Sampling was restricted to blood, and TCR repertoires in tissue are likely to differ from TCR repertoires in blood. Rarefaction of sorted-subset datasets indicated incomplete sequencing despite the large sequencing depth.

Using the deep immunoSEQ assay, multiplex PCR amplified TCR CDR3 regions from genomic DNA. For each cell subset, the extracted genomic DNA was distributed evenly across all wells of several immunoSEQ 96-well plates, and each plate served as one replicate. For sorted subsets, roughly 200 ng of genomic DNA, equivalent to about 30,000 T cell genomes, went into each replicate PCR. Purified libraries were quantified with a Qubit 3.0 fluorometer, sized on a Bioanalyzer 2100, and re-quantified with the KAPA Library Quantification kit. Every immunoSEQ 96-well plate was sequenced on a dedicated single-read 150-cycle Illumina NextSeq 550 flow cell. As for the authors' bioinformatics: Because only junctional sequences without quality scores were contained in the immunoSEQ output, filtering matching that applied to full-length reads could not be performed. To assign V/J genes and CDR3, sequences were annotated using PyIR, a Python wrapper for IgBLAST v1.9, with IMGT germline references. Reads were removed for weak V/J assignments (E-value above 1e-6), missing CDR3, stop codons, out-of-frame junctions, or ambiguous translated residues. V3J clonotypes were defined by identical inferred V gene, J gene, and CDR3 amino acid sequence. The percentage overlap between two repertoires was calculated by dividing the number of shared unique clonotypes by the size of the smaller repertoire. Three approaches were used to assess repertoire richness: RTK rarefaction, the Chao1 estimator, and Recon v2.1 estimates of unobserved clonotypes. OLGA was used to compute generation probabilities for all TCRbeta clonotypes that the gDNA method yielded from a handful of donors. TCRdb took this table from immuneACCESS and kept in-frame rearrangements with V and J called. Such tables lack part of the clones; where checked against another copy, unresolved V genes explain under half of the gap, and the rest is unexplained. From that table come the V and J calls and clone size; the DNA was used to work out D and trimming. The sample table shows approximately 1,500,000 clones, and approximately 98% are seen once. The ten most abundant clones make up 0.4% to 0.45% of the sample.

Donors were healthy HIV-negative adults with no recently reported acute infections or vaccinations. All donors were Caucasian adults living in Nashville, Tennessee, USA. CD4+ T cells were enriched through magnetic negative selection, after which naive cells were positively selected on CD45RA and the remaining negative fraction served as the memory subset. After blood collection by leukapheresis, PBMCs were isolated using Ficoll-Histopaque density gradient centrifugation and then cryopreserved in the vapor phase of liquid nitrogen. Purity and quantity of every magnetically sorted T cell population were checked by analytical flow cytometry. Genomic DNA was isolated from every sorted fraction and measured by UV absorbance on a Nanodrop 2000c. The CDR3 starts with the cysteine, ends with the phenylalanine, and has 15 residues. The DNA shown is the 45-base CDR3, in frame from base 1. Cut back by 4 bases and 1 base, the V and J ends lie 14 bases apart. CDR1 SGHNT and CDR2 YYREEE were looked up in the germline V gene (reference sequence).

The TCR originated in a man younger than 45 in good health. The chain links TRBV5-4 with TRBJ2-5, with no confidently assigned D gene. Specimen: naive CD4+ T cells sorted from blood. The cell subset or site label here, explained by the study, means: CD45RA+ positively selected. This receptor has the CDR3 CASSPSSGPQETQYF. Here is the DNA: TGTGCCAGCAGCCCATCGTCCGGGCCCCAAGAGACCCAGTACTTC.